The T cell receptor beta chain under discussion was sequenced for a study of CD8+ T cells in alopecia areata. Study overall: Twice daily, treated patients received 5 to 10 mg of oral tofacitinib. Study-level results: While patients received tofacitinib, many expanded lesional clones remained present in scalp and blood. Since there was just one nonresponder, nobody can yet say how baseline CD8+ expansion ties to response.

In regard to this clone: What it binds is unknown.

CDR1 is SQVTM, CDR2 ANQGSEA, per germline. Trimming shortened V by 6 bases and J by 4 bases, and 15 bases separated the two germline ends. The CDR3 consists of 14 residues. The treatment here: oral pan-JAK inhibitor, 5-10 mg twice daily. It was cDNA, reverse transcribed from extracted RNA, that served as the sequencing template. Here immunoSEQ multiplex PCR was the method, and the copy in TCRdb shows in-frame clones only, minus some. The sample comprises about 190,000 clones, roughly 66% of which are singletons, and under 1.2% rests with the top ten. This specimen consisted of CD4+ T cells sorted from blood, obtained at week 24, from a patient treated with tofacitinib. This sequence was found in a human donor with alopecia areata. The chain uses TRBV29-1 and TRBJ2-2; D is uncertain. This CDR3 reads CSVRTQNLTGELFF. DNA for the CDR3: TGCAGCGTCCGAACCCAAAACCTCACCGGGGAGCTGTTTTTT.